The 32 T cell receptor beta chains listed next were all sequenced from one sample in a study of T cells in Graves' hyperthyroidism and ophthalmopathy. From RNA transcripts, TCR beta CDR3 regions were amplified. During a first-round RT-PCR of the TCR CDR3, the HTBI primer set was used. Via MiXCR, TCRdb re-called the multiplex PCR reads, giving one row per CDR3 protein. The table has about 840,000 distinct CDR3 sequences, around 39% seen once. The sequencing input was blood. These receptors all come from a man aged 18 to 30 with Graves' hyperthyroidism.

The rearrangement links TRBV6-2 or TRBV6-3 to TRBJ1-6; maybe TRBD1 (6 bases). Germline loops: CDR1 MNHEY, CDR2 SVGEGT. CDR3 length: 14 amino acids. V dropped 4 bases and J dropped 10 bases, with 14 bases sitting between them. CDR3 region: CASSFSRGYSPLHF. In DNA, the CDR3 is TGTGCCAGCAGTTTTTCCAGGGGATACTCACCCCTCCACTTT.

This clonotype has a count of ten or more. The rearrangement uses TRBV14 and TRBJ1-1, with 7 bases lining up with TRBD1. The V segment lost 0 bases and the J segment 4 bases; nucleotides outside the gene matches: 5. The length of the CDR3 is 15 residues. Per the germline V gene, CDR1 is SGHDN and CDR2 is FVKESK. The CDR3 region has the DNA TGTGCCAGCAGCCAAGATCGACAGGGCGGCACTGAAGCTTTCTTT. The encoded protein is CASSQDRQGGTEAFF.

The chain couples TRBV5-5 to TRBJ1-1, with TRBD1 as a possible D gene (5 bases). The CDR3 covers 14 residues. Deletions cut 0 bases from V and 6 bases from J, with 12 bases between. Germline CDR1 and CDR2: SGHKS and YYEKEE (reference sequence). CDR3 DNA: TGTGCCAGCAGCTTGGGCCAGGGCGGGTCTGAAGCTTTCTTT. This sequence encodes CASSLGQGGSEAFF.

The chain links TRBV20-1 to TRBJ2-5, with 8 bases aligning to TRBD1. Germline trimming cut 0 bases from V and 9 bases from J; bases unmatched to any gene: 12. Germline CDR1 is DFQATT and CDR2 is SNEGSKA (reference sequence). The CDR3 contains 15 residues. CDR3 bases: TGCAGTGCTAGAGATATGGGACAGGCTTCAGGGGCCCAGTACTTC. Its protein is CSARDMGQASGAQYF.

Only a few counts were recorded for this clonotype. At one end, the junction sequence differs from germline, possibly due to a read error. This rearrangement joins TRBV10-3 to TRBJ2-7, with 7 nucleotides matching TRBD2. Germline V gives CDR1 ENHRY, CDR2 SYGVKD. The CDR3 contains 13 residues. CDR3 in amino acids: CASSGGETSEQYF. The CDR3 bases are TGTGCCAGCAGTGGGGGGGAGACCTCCGAGCAGTACTTC.

With respect to this clonotype: Given a much more abundant clone one base away, this may be a read error. The DNA of the CDR3 is TGTGCCAGCAGCATAGCGGGACAGATCTCTGGGGCCAACGTCCTGACTTTC. It yields the protein CASSIAGQISGANVLTF. The chain joins TRBV9 to TRBJ2-6; D possibly corresponds to TRBD2 (8 bases). Trimming took 4 bases from V and 0 from J, leaving 14 bases between them. The CDR3 length is 17 residues. CDR1 is SGDLS, CDR2 YYNGEE, per germline.

Concerning this clonotype itself: Compared with germline, one end of the junction differs, possibly owing to a read error. V is TRBV5-4 and J is TRBJ1-6; D is ambiguous. The CDR3 sequence is 14 residues long. Germline V gene lookup returns CDR1 SGHNT and CDR2 YYREEE (reference sequence). CDR3 nucleotides: TGTGCCAGCAGCTTGGGGACGGCAGGATCACCCTTCCACTTT. Its protein product is CASSLGTAGSPFHF.

The chain links TRBV2 to TRBJ1-6; unclear D gene. Germline CDR1 reads SNHLY; CDR2 reads FYNNEI. The CDR3 runs to 13 residues. Trimming pared 4 bases from V and 7 bases from J, leaving 8 bases between. CDR3 nucleotide sequence: TGTGCCAGCAGTGGGAGGACGAATTCACCCCTCCACTTT. Amino acid sequence: CASSGRTNSPLHF.

The chain recombines TRBV5-1 with TRBJ1-4, with D possibly matching TRBD1 (5 bases). This CDR3 comprises 15 residues. Between the trimmed V and J ends, which lost 3 bases and 8 bases, there was a span of 17 bases. The germline V gene has CDR1 SGHRS and CDR2 YFSETQ. The CDR3 loop reads CASSSAGSPWEKLFF. The CDR3 DNA sequence: TGCGCCAGCAGCTCTGCAGGGTCTCCTTGGGAAAAACTGTTTTTT.

This clonotype was seen only a few times. Written as DNA, the CDR3 is TGCGCCAGCAGCCAGAGTCAGGGGGATTCACCCCTCCACTTT. It specifies CASSQSQGDSPLHF. The chain links TRBV4-1 to TRBJ1-6, with 7 bases aligning to TRBD1. The CDR3 runs 14 residues. From germline, CDR1 is MGHRA and CDR2 YSYEKL. V shed 3 bases, J shed 8 bases, and the junction held 4 bases outside the gene matches.

This clonotype has a count of ten or more. This CDR3 is CSARVGLDQPQHF. CDR3 DNA sequence: TGCAGTGCTCGGGTTGGGCTCGATCAGCCCCAGCATTTT. The rearrangement joins TRBV20-1 to TRBJ1-5, with D hard to call. The CDR3 totals 13 residues. Germline V gene sequence: CDR1 DFQATT, CDR2 SNEGSKA (reference sequence). Trimming took off 5 bases at V and 5 bases at J, with 13 bases between the two ends.

The rearrangement links TRBV19 to TRBJ2-2; the D gene is possibly TRBD2 (5 bases). Trimming removed 6 bases from V and 4 bases from J, with 21 bases in between. Germline loops: CDR1 LNHDA, CDR2 SQIVND (reference sequence). CDR3 length: 17 amino acids. CDR3 nucleotides: TGTGCCAGTAGCCGATCCCGGGTCGGACGGGGCACCGGGGAGCTGTTTTTT. It is translated as CASSRSRVGRGTGELFF.

The J gene is TRBJ2-5, the V gene TRBV2, with D possibly being TRBD2 (5 bases). Germline assignment: CDR1 SNHLY and CDR2 FYNNEI. CDR3 length: 14 residues. Trimming pared 6 bases from V and 3 bases from J, leaving 14 bases between. CDR3 sequence reads: CASRGPETKETQYF. CDR3 sequence (DNA): TGTGCCAGCAGGGGCCCCGAGACTAAAGAGACCCAGTACTTC.

V and J are TRBV20-1 and TRBJ2-2; 8 positions agree with TRBD1. The germline V gene encodes CDR1 DFQATT and CDR2 SNEGSKA (reference sequence). The CDR3 sequence is 16 residues long. Losses at the gene ends were 3 bases for V and 0 bases for J; bases not matched to a gene: 6. CDR3 nucleotide sequence: TGCAGTGCTAGGGGTAGGACAGGGACGAACACCGGGGAGCTGTTTTTT. Its translation is CSARGRTGTNTGELFF.

On this clonotype: A clone one base away is much larger, so this may be a read error. This chain uses TRBV20-1 with TRBJ2-5, with 8 bases identical to TRBD1. The CDR3 consists of 11 residues. Germline-derived CDR1 and CDR2 are DFQATT and SNEGSKA (reference sequence). The CDR3 here is CSGQGGETQYF. CDR3 in DNA: TGCAGCGGACAGGGCGGAGAGACCCAGTACTTC.

The J gene is TRBJ1-2, the V gene TRBV15; D is ambiguous. CDR1 LNHNV and CDR2 YYDKDF come from the germline V gene (reference sequence). The V end was cut by 3 bases, the J end by 4 bases, with 15 bases between. The CDR3 has 15 residues. The CDR3 coding sequence is TGTGCCACCAGCAGGGTCGGTGAGGAGGGCTATGGCTACACCTTC. Protein sequence: CATSRVGEEGYGYTF. The whole variable domain, remainder taken from reference TRBV15 and TRBJ1-2, is DAMVIQNPRYQVTQFGKPVTLSCSQTLNHNVMYWYQQKSSQAPKLLFHYYDKDFNNEADTPDNFQSRRPNTSFCFLDIRSPGLGDTAMYLCATSRVGEEGYGYTFGSGTRLTVV.

The chain recombines TRBV2 with TRBJ1-4, with D possibly matching TRBD1 (5 bases). Germline values: CDR1 SNHLY, CDR2 FYNNEI. This CDR3 contains 14 residues. V was clipped by 2 bases and J by 7 bases, with 11 bases between them. This CDR3 reads CASSEPGLAEKLFF. The CDR3 DNA reads as TGTGCCAGCAGTGAACCAGGGCTCGCTGAAAAACTGTTTTTT.

The CDR3 sequence: CASSEALAGTGELFF. The CDR3 DNA reads TGCGCCAGCAGTGAGGCACTTGCAGGGACCGGGGAGCTGTTTTTT. J is TRBJ2-2 and V is TRBV10-2, with D perhaps TRBD1 (5 bases). Trimming left V 2 bases short and J 5 bases short, with 12 bases between. Germline-derived CDR1 and CDR2 are WSHSY and SAAADI. There are 15 residues in the CDR3.

A few counts support this clonotype. The chain links TRBV5-1 to TRBJ1-1, with a weak D call TRBD1 (6 bases). CDR1 and CDR2 (germline): SGHRS, YFSETQ. Trimming removed 4 bases from V and 0 bases from J, with 13 bases in between. The CDR3 runs 15 residues. The CDR3 DNA reads TGCGCCAGCAGCCCTCAGGGGCCCATGAACACTGAAGCTTTCTTT. Amino acids: CASSPQGPMNTEAFF.

This clonotype was seen many times. The chain recombines TRBV7-9 with TRBJ2-7; unclear D gene. The CDR3 loop spans 12 amino acids. The V and J ends lost 4 bases and 3 bases respectively, with 7 bases between them. CDR1 is SEHNR, CDR2 FQNEAQ, per germline (reference sequence). The CDR3 sequence is CASSSMGYEQYF. Here the CDR3 DNA reads TGTGCCAGCAGCTCCATGGGCTACGAGCAGTACTTC.

This clonotype appeared once. V usage is TRBV2 and J usage is TRBJ2-1; 9 bases match TRBD1. Trimming at V came to 4 bases and at J to 1 base, leaving 5 bases not matched to a gene. The CDR3 has 16 residues. From germline, CDR1 is SNHLY and CDR2 FYNNEI. In DNA form, the CDR3 reads TGTGCCAGCAGTGCTGTTGGACAGGGGTCCTACAATGAGCAGTTCTTC. This translates into CASSAVGQGSYNEQFF.

This clonotype was seen only a few times. The J gene is TRBJ1-1, the V gene TRBV9, with unresolved D. Germline V gene data show CDR1 as SGDLS and CDR2 as YYNGEE. Trimming pared 3 bases from V and 6 bases from J, leaving 9 bases between. CDR3 length: 12 residues. The chain's CDR3 is CASSAGVSEAFF. CDR3 nucleotides: TGTGCCAGCAGCGCGGGAGTTTCTGAAGCTTTCTTT.

This clonotype appeared once. Without the conserved terminal phenylalanine or tryptophan, this CDR3 likely stems from a read error. The chain uses TRBV12-3 or TRBV12-4 and TRBJ1-1; 8 bases agree with TRBD1. The CDR3 loop spans 15 amino acids. The V segment lost 6 bases and the J segment 4 bases; nucleotides outside the gene matches: 10. CDR3 coding DNA: TGTGCCAGCAGCCTAGCTCGACAGGGGATCACTGAAGCTTTCCTT. Its translation: CASSLARQGITEAFL.

A note on this clonotype: This may be a read error: a much more frequent sequence differs by one nucleotide. The CDR3 DNA reads as TGTGCCAGCAGCTTAGGTCAGGCAGCTTTCTTT. Translating it yields CASSLGQAAFF. The genes are TRBV7-9 and TRBJ1-1; no firm D call. CDR1 and CDR2 from the germline V gene are SEHNR and FQNEAQ (reference sequence). The V gene lost 1 base and the J gene lost 10 bases, with 7 bases spanning the gap. The CDR3 runs 11 residues.

This clonotype has only a few counts. The chain joins TRBV7-9 to TRBJ1-4; 9 bases fit TRBD1. Germline CDR1 SEHNR, CDR2 FQNEAQ (reference sequence). This CDR3 is 15 amino acids long. V shed 2 bases, J shed 8 bases, and the junction held 6 bases outside the gene matches. The CDR3 DNA is TGTGCCAGCAGCTTATTGGGACAGGGCTTGGAAAAACTGTTTTTT. Its protein product is CASSLLGQGLEKLFF.

The chain joins TRBV5-1 to TRBJ2-7; D assignment may be TRBD1 or TRBD2 (6 bases each). V gave up 0 bases and J gave up 5 bases, with 15 bases separating them. The CDR3 runs 15 residues. CDR1 SGHRS and CDR2 YFSETQ come from the germline V gene. CDR3 coding DNA: TGCGCCAGCAGCTTGGATTTACAGGGAGGCGACGAGCAGTACTTC. The encoded protein is CASSLDLQGGDEQYF.

The chain links TRBV7-3 to TRBJ2-5; 9 bases match TRBD1. The V segment lost 5 bases and the J segment 2 bases; nucleotides outside the gene matches: 9. Germline loops: CDR1 SGHTA, CDR2 FQGTGA. This CDR3 contains 16 residues. The CDR3 is CASSTGGTGLQETQYF. The CDR3 DNA sequence: TGTGCCAGCAGCACAGGGGGGACAGGGCTACAAGAGACCCAGTACTTC. Filled out from reference TRBV7-3 and TRBJ2-5, the complete variable domain reads GAGVSQTPSNKVTEKGKYVELRCDPISGHTALYWYRQSLGQGPEFLIYFQGTGAADDSGLPNDRFFAVRPEGSVSTLKIQRTERGDSAVYLCASSTGGTGLQETQYFGPGTRLLVL.

This clonotype has more than one count but fewer than ten. The rearrangement uses TRBV7-9 and TRBJ2-7; 7 bases line up with TRBD1. CDR3 length: 15 amino acids. Germline CDR1 SEHNR, CDR2 FQNEAQ (reference sequence). V lost 7 bases and J lost 4; bases outside the gene matches: 13. The DNA of the CDR3 is TGTGCCAGCACCCTTGATCCGGGACAGATTTACGAGCAGTACTTC. It translates to CASTLDPGQIYEQYF.

The CDR3 region has the DNA TGTGCCAGCAGCGCCGGACAGGGTTTCGCACCCCTCCACTTT. It yields the protein CASSAGQGFAPLHF. The chain carries TRBV7-9 and TRBJ1-6; 8 bases line up with TRBD1. This CDR3 contains 14 residues. The germline CDR1 and CDR2 sequences are SEHNR and FQNEAQ (reference sequence). The J segment lost 11 bases and the V segment lost 5 bases, leaving 8 bases of the junction unmatched.

This chain joins TRBV5-1 and TRBJ2-7; TRBD2 matches at 10 bases. CDR1 SGHRS and CDR2 YFSETQ come from the germline V gene. V lost 5 bases to trimming and J lost 6 bases; unmatched junction nucleotides: 11. This CDR3 comprises 15 residues. CDR3 amino acids: CASSIGTSAEVEQYF. For the CDR3, the DNA is TGCGCCAGCAGTATCGGGACTAGCGCCGAGGTCGAGCAGTACTTC.

This clonotype has ten or more counts. CDR3 nucleotides: TGCAGTGCTAGAGAGGACAGTTACTCTGGGGCCAACGTCCTGACTTTC. Translating it yields CSAREDSYSGANVLTF. The J gene is TRBJ2-6, the V gene TRBV20-1, with D maybe TRBD1 (6 bases). Deletions cut 0 bases from V and 0 bases from J, with 9 bases between. The germline V gene has CDR1 DFQATT and CDR2 SNEGSKA (reference sequence). CDR3 length equals 16 residues.

This clonotype came up a few times. V and J are TRBV2 and TRBJ2-7, with D unresolved. Trimming stripped 5 bases from V and 5 bases from J, with 10 bases between. Looked up from germline, CDR1 is SNHLY and CDR2 is FYNNEI. The CDR3 runs to 12 residues. As DNA, the CDR3 is TGTGCCAGCAGTTTTTACCTCAACGAGCAGTACTTC. Its translation is CASSFYLNEQYF.